Presented here are 2 T cell receptor beta chains from one specimen sequenced in a study of T cell responses to AZD1222 COVID-19 vaccine. Data came from immunoSEQ multiplex PCR; TCRdb stores just in-frame clones and leaves some out. Among nearly 110,000 clones listed, roughly nine tenths were seen once. Specimen: peripheral blood, collected 28 days after the second AZD1222 dose. The receptors stem from an adult who received the AZD1222 COVID-19 vaccine.

This chain connects TRBV19 to TRBJ1-5, with TRBD1 identical over 8 bases. The trim removed 4 bases at V and 6 bases at J, leaving 8 bases unmatched. The CDR3 runs to 15 residues. Germline V gene lookup returns CDR1 LNHDA and CDR2 SQIVND (reference sequence). CDR3 in amino acids: CASSTPGTGVQPQHF. In nucleotides, the CDR3 is TGTGCCAGTAGTACCCCCGGGACAGGAGTTCAGCCCCAGCATTTT.

The rearrangement links TRBV30 to TRBJ1-2; D unclear. Per germline, CDR1 GTSNPN and CDR2 SVGIG (reference sequence). V was cut by 4 bases and J by 0 bases, with 15 bases left in between. The CDR3 loop spans 15 amino acids. CDR3 sequence reads: CAWMGKAIANYGYTF. In DNA, the CDR3 is TGTGCCTGGATGGGTAAGGCCATTGCTAACTATGGCTACACCTTC.